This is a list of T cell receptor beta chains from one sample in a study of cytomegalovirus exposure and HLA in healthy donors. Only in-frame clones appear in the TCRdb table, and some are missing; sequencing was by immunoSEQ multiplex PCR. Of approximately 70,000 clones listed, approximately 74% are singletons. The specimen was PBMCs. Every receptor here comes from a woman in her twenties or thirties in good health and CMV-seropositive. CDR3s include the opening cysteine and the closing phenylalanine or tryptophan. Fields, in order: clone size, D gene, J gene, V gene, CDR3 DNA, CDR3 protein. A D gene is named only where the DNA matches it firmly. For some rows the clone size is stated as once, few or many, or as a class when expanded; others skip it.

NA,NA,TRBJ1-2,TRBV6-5,TGTGCCAGCAGTTACTCACGGTCCTATGGCTACACCTTC,CASSYSRSYGYTF
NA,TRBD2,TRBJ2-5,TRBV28,TGTGCCAGCAGTTTATCTAGCGGGAGAAAAGAGACCCAGTACTTC,CASSLSSGRKETQYF
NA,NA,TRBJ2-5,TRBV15,TGTGCCACCAGCAGAGCCTACGACGGCGGGACCCAGTACTTC,CATSRAYDGGTQYF
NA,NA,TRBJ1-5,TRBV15,TGTGCCACCAGCAGAGGGACAGTTAGCAATCAGCCCCAGCATTTT,CATSRGTVSNQPQHF
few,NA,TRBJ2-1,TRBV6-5,TGTGCCAGCAGTTACTCGATAAGGGGGAACAATGAGCAGTTCTTC,CASSYSIRGNNEQFF
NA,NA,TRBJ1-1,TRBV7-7,TGTGCTAGCAGCTTTAACATGAACACTGAAGCTTTCTTT,CASSFNMNTEAFF
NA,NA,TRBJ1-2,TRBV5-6,TGTGCCAGCAGCGTTCGTTACTATGGCTACACCTTC,CASSVRYYGYTF
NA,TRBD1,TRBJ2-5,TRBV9,TGTGCCAGCAGCACCCGGGACAGGGAATATTTTGAGACCCAGTACTTC,CASSTRDREYFETQYF
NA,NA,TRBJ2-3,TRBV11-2,TGTGCCAGCAGCTTAAGGAGGGGCAGTAGCACAGATACGCAGTATTTT,CASSLRRGSSTDTQYF
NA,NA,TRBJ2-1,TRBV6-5,TGTGCCAGCAGTGGGAACAGGTATGAGCAGTTCTTC,CASSGNRYEQFF
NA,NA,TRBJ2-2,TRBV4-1,TGCGCCAGCAGCCCATCTCGCCTACGCAACACCGGGGAGCTGTTTTTT,CASSPSRLRNTGELFF
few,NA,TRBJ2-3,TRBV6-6,TGTGCCAGCAGTTACGGACAAACAGATACGCAGTATTTT,CASSYGQTDTQYF
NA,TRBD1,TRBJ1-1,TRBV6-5,TGTGCCAGCAGGGGGACAGGGTTCGGGAGGGCTTTCTTT,CASRGTGFGRAFF
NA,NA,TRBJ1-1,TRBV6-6,TGTGCCAGCAGTTTAGGGGCAATGAACACTGAAGCTTTCTTT,CASSLGAMNTEAFF
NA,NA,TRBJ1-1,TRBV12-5,TGTGCTAGTGGTTTGGGTAAGACAGGCAGAGCTTTCTTT,CASGLGKTGRAFF
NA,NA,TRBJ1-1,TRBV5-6,TGTGCCAGCAGCTTGGTACAGGGTTTAGCGAACACTGAAGCTTTCTTT,CASSLVQGLANTEAFF
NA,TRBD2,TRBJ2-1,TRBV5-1,TGCGCCAGCAGCTATCTAGCGGGGGACCCCTCGGGGCAGTTCTTC,CASSYLAGDPSGQFF
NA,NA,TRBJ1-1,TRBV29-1,TGCAGCGTTGAACTTCCCTCGGGCACTGAAGCTTTCTTT,CSVELPSGTEAFF
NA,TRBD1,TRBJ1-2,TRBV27,TGTGCCAGCAAGACCGGGACAGGGGGAAACTATGGCTACACCTTC,CASKTGTGGNYGYTF
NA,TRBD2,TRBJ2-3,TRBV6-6,TGTGCCAGCAGTTACTCGACTAGCGGGAGAGATACGCAGTATTTT,CASSYSTSGRDTQYF
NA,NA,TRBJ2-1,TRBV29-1,TGCAGCGTTGTAGCGACGGGATGGTCCTACAATGAGCAGTTCTTC,CSVVATGWSYNEQFF
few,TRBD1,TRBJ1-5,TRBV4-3,TGCGCCAGCAGCCAAGATGGGACAGGCTTGGAGCCCCAGCATTTT,CASSQDGTGLEPQHF
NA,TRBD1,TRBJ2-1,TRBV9,TGTGCCAGCAGCGTAGGAGGGACAGGGGATCTTGGTGAGCAGTTCTTC,CASSVGGTGDLGEQFF
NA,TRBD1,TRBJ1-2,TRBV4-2,TGTGCCAGCAGCCGGAATACATGGGACAGGGCTGACTATGGCTACACCTTC,CASSRNTWDRADYGYTF
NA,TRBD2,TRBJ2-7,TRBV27,TGTGCCAGCGAAACTAGCGGGAGACACGAGCAGTACTTC,CASETSGRHEQYF
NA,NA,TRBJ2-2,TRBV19,TGTGCCAGCTGTATGGAGTCGGCCGGGGAGCTGTTTTTT,CASCMESAGELFF